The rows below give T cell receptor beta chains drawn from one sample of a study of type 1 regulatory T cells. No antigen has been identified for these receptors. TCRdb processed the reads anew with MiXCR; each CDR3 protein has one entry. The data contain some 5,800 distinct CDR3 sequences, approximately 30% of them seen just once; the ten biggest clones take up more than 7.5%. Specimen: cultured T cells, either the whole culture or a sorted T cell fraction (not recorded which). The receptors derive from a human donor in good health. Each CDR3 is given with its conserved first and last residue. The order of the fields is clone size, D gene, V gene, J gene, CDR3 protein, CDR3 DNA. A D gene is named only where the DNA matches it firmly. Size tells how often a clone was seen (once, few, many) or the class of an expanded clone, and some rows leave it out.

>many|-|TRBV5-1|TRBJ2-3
CASSLGGGSTDTQYF
TGCGCCAGCAGCTTGGGAGGAGGGAGCACAGATACGCAGTATTTT
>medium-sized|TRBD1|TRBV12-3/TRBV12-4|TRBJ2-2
CASSFFGQGLTGELFF
TGTGCCAGCAGTTTTTTCGGACAGGGGTTGACCGGGGAGCTGTTTTTT
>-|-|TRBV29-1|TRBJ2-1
CSVERQMRAAMNEQFF
TGCAGCGTTGAACGGCAAATGCGGGCCGCGATGAATGAGCAGTTCTTC
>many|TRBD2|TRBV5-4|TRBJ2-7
CASSLGAGGPLYEQYF
TGTGCCAGCAGCTTGGGAGCGGGAGGCCCCCTCTACGAGCAGTACTTC
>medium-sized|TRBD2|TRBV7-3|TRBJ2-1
CASSPRTSSEQFF
TGTGCCAGCAGCCCCCGGACTAGCAGTGAGCAGTTCTTC
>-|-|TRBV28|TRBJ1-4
CASSPGHSGNEKLFF
TGTGCCAGCAGCCCCGGACATTCCGGCAATGAAAAACTGTTTTTT
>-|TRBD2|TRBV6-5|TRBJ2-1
CASSYAGSLAGEAQRMIF
TGTGCCAGCAGTTACGCCGGGAGCCTAGCGGGAGAAGCTCAAAGGATGATCTTC
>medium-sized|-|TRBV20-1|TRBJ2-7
CSARRTAYEQYF
TGCAGTGCTAGACGGACAGCCTACGAGCAGTACTTC
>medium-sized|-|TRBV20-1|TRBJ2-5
CSAPSDDETQYF
TGCAGTGCCCCATCAGATGACGAGACCCAGTACTTC
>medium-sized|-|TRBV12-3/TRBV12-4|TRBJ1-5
CASSHGQPQHF
TGTGCCAGCAGTCACGGTCAGCCCCAGCATTTT
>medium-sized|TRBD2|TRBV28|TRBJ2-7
CASRAGGSHEQYF
TGTGCCAGCAGGGCGGGGGGGTCCCACGAGCAGTACTTC
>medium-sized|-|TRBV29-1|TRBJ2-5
CSVARRQGQETQYF
TGCAGCGTTGCTCGAAGGCAGGGTCAAGAGACCCAGTACTTC
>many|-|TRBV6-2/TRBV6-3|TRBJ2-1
CASRKLVRSYNEQFF
TGTGCCAGCCGCAAACTAGTTCGCTCCTACAATGAGCAGTTCTTC
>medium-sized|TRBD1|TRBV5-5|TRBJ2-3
CASSQTGAADTQYF
TGTGCCAGCAGCCAAACAGGGGCTGCAGATACGCAGTATTTT
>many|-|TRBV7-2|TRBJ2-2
CASSLVFTGELFF
TGTGCCAGCAGCTTAGTGTTCACCGGGGAGCTGTTTTTT
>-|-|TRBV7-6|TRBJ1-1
CASSLYREAEAFF
TGTGCCAGCAGCTTATATCGGGAGGCGGAAGCTTTCTTT
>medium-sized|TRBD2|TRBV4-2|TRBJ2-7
CASSQLAGRATYEQYF
TGTGCCAGCAGCCAACTAGCGGGGCGCGCAACCTACGAGCAGTACTTC
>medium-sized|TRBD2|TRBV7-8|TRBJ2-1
CASSGGGYNEQFF
TGTGCCAGCAGCGGCGGGGGGTACAATGAGCAGTTCTTC
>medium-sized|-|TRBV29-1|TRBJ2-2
CSAGEAAGELFF
TGCAGCGCCGGAGAGGCTGCCGGGGAGCTGTTTTTT
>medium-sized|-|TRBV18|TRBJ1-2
CASSPRVDYGYTF
TGTGCCAGCTCCCCCCGGGTAGACTATGGCTACACCTTC
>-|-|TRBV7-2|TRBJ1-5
CASSLALDQPQHF
TGTGCCAGCAGCTTAGCCCTAGATCAGCCCCAGCATTTT
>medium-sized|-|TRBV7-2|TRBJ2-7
CASSPGSYEQYF
TGTGCCAGCAGTCCAGGCTCCTACGAGCAGTACTTC
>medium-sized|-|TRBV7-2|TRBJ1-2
CVNQRGNYGYTF
TGTGTAAATCAACGGGGAAACTATGGCTACACCTTC
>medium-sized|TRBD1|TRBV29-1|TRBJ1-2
CSVYRDRGGGYTF
TGCAGCGTTTACCGGGACAGGGGAGGCGGCTACACCTTC
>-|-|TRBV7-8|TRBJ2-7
CASSLGGQQYF
TGTGCCAGCAGCTTAGGGGGACAGCAGTACTTC
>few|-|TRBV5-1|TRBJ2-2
CASSKGLDTGELFF
TGCGCCAGCAGTAAGGGGTTGGACACCGGGGAGCTGTTTTTT
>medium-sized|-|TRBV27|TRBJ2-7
CASSRSGGVYEQYF
TGTGCCAGCAGCCGGTCAGGGGGGGTCTACGAGCAGTACTTC
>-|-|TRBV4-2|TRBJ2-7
CASSRFLNIGEQYF
TGTGCCAGCAGTCGGTTCCTCAATATTGGCGAGCAGTACTTC
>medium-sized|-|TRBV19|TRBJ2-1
CASSIGSNNEQFF
TGTGCCAGTAGTATAGGCAGTAACAATGAGCAGTTCTTC
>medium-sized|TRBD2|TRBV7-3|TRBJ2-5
CASSLGLAGVETQYF
TGTGCCAGCAGCTTAGGACTAGCGGGAGTAGAGACCCAGTACTTC
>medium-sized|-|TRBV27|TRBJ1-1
CASRTPVGEAFF
TGTGCCAGCAGAACCCCGGTAGGAGAAGCTTTCTTT
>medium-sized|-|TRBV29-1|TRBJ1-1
CSVRTQAVENTEAFF
TGCAGCGTTAGGACCCAGGCGGTTGAGAACACTGAAGCTTTCTTT
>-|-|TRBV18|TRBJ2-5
CASSPRNQETQYF
TGTGCCAGCTCTCCTCGGAACCAAGAGACCCAGTACTTC
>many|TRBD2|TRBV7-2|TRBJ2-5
CASSLGLAGGQETQYF
TGTGCCAGCAGCCTGGGACTAGCGGGAGGCCAAGAGACCCAGTACTTC
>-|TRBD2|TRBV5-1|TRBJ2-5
CASSRLAGVSRETQYF
TGCGCCAGCAGCCGACTAGCGGGAGTTTCGAGAGAGACCCAGTACTTC
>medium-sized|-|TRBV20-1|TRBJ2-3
CSARRDTDIPGDTQYF
TGCAGTGCTCGACGGGACACGGACATCCCCGGAGATACGCAGTATTTT
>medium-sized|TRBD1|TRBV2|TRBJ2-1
CASVSGTGNYNEQFF
TGTGCCAGCGTATCCGGGACAGGGAACTACAATGAGCAGTTCTTC
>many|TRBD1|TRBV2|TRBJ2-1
CASSGVGGQGYNEQFF
TGTGCCAGCAGTGGGGTGGGAGGACAGGGCTACAATGAGCAGTTCTTC
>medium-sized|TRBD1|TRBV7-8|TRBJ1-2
CASSLGQGNGYTF
TGTGCCAGCAGCTTGGGACAGGGTAATGGCTACACCTTC
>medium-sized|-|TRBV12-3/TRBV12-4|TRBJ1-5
CASSPRGSNQPQHF
TGTGCCAGCAGTCCCCGGGGGAGCAATCAGCCCCAGCATTTT
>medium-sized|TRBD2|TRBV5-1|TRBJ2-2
CASKPSGGYTGELFF
TGCGCCAGCAAGCCTAGCGGGGGGTACACCGGGGAGCTGTTTTTT
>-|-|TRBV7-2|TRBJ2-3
CASSFARLDTQYF
TGTGCCAGCAGCTTTGCCCGACTGGATACGCAGTATTTT
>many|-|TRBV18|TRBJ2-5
CASSPNTVQETQYF
TGTGCCAGCTCACCAAACACTGTACAAGAGACCCAGTACTTC
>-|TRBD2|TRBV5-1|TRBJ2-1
CASTQTGGGNEQFF
TGCGCCAGCACCCAGACGGGCGGGGGGAATGAGCAGTTCTTC
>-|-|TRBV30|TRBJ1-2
CAWRRVRSGYTF
TGTGCCTGGAGGAGGGTAAGGAGTGGCTACACCTTC
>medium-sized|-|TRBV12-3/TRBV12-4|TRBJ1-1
CASSLPGMNTEAFF
TGTGCCAGCAGTTTACCAGGGATGAACACTGAAGCTTTCTTT
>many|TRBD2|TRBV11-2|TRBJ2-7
CAGSSRTSGSYEQYF
TGTGCCGGCAGCTCCCGGACTAGCGGGTCCTACGAGCAGTACTTC
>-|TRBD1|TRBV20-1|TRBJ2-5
CSAEATGGLETQYF
TGCAGCGCAGAGGCCACAGGGGGCTTAGAGACCCAGTACTTC
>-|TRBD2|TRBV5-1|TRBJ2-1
CASSLGTSETSRQFF
TGCGCCAGCAGCTTGGGGACTAGCGAAACGAGTAGGCAGTTCTTC
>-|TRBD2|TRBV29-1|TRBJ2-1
CSVVVGTSGYNEQFF
TGCAGCGTTGTGGTGGGGACTAGCGGTTACAATGAGCAGTTCTTC
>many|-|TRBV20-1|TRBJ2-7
CSASVLVYEQYF
TGCAGTGCTAGTGTCCTAGTCTACGAGCAGTACTTC
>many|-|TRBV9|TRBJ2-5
CASSAGRSLHGETQYF
TGTGCCAGCAGCGCCGGGCGGAGTCTGCACGGAGAGACCCAGTACTTC